This T cell receptor (beta chain) appears in the sequencing data of a study of shared clonotypes between healthy human individuals. CDR3 length: 16 residues. After removal of 3 bases from V and 7 bases from J, the junction contained 8 bases not matched to a gene. Germline CDR1 SGHRS, CDR2 YFSETQ. Profiling relied on immunoSEQ multiplex PCR, and the TCRdb table lists in-frame clones only, not all of them. The table has approximately 1,500,000 clones, nearly 99% seen once. Sequencing was carried out using naive CD4+ T cells sorted from blood. The subset was: CD45RA+ positively selected. The V call is TRBV5-1, the J call TRBJ2-1, with TRBD2 identical over 12 bases. The source of this sequence is a man younger than 40 in good health. This chain's CDR3 is CASSSTSGSLRNEQFF. The DNA of the CDR3 is TGCGCCAGCAGCTCGACTAGCGGGAGTCTTAGGAATGAGCAGTTCTTC.